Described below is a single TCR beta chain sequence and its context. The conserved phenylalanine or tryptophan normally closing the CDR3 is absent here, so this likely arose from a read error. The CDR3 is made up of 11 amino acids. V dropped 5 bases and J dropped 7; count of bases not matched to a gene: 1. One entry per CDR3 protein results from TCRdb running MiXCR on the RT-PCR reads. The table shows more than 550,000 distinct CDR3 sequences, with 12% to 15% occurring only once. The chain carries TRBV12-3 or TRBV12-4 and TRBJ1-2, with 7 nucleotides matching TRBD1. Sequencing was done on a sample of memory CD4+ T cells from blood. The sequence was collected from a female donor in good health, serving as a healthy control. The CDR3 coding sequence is TGTGCCAGCAGTCACAGGGGTGGCTACACCTAC. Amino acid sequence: CASSHRGGYTY.